The present entry profiles one T cell receptor beta chain with its context. No antigen is known for it. This CDR3 has 14 amino acids. V dropped 2 bases and J dropped 8; count of bases not matched to a gene: 6. The germline CDR1 and CDR2 sequences are MDHEN and SYDVKM. These data are taken from a study of cytomegalovirus exposure and HLA in healthy donors. Study-wide findings and caveats: Of the V segments, some could not be distinguished, including TRBV6-2 and TRBV6-3, and were excluded. Links to common viral pathogens appeared, in a later analysis, for several of the most significant clusters.

PCR used 60 Vbeta primers and 13 Jbeta primers. Measured with immunoSEQ multiplex PCR; TCRdb has only the in-frame clones, and not every one. The top ten clones hold roughly 6.7% of a sample with 75,000 to 95,000 clones, approximately 63% of them seen once. The sequencing sample was made of PBMCs. This chain connects TRBV28 to TRBJ1-2; 9 bases fit TRBD1. This sequence originates from a woman aged 30 to 39 in good health and CMV-seronegative. This CDR3 reads CASSLRGQGYGYTF. As DNA, the CDR3 is TGTGCCAGCAGTTTACGTGGACAGGGGTACGGCTACACCTTC.